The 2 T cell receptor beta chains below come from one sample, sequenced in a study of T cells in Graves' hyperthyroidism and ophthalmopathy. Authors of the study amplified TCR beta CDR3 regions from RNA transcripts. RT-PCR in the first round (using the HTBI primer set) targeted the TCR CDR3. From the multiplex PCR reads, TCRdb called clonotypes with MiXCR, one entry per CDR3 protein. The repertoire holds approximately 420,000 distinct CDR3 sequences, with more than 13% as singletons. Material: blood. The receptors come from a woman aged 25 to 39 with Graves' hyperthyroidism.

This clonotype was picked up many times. The CDR3 nucleotides are TGTGCCAGTAGCCTGGGAATGGCTAGCGGGATGGGAGATACGCAGTATTTT. As protein: CASSLGMASGMGDTQYF. The rearrangement links TRBV19 to TRBJ2-3; 9 bases line up with TRBD2. CDR1 is LNHDA, CDR2 SQIVND, per germline (reference sequence). The CDR3 covers 17 residues. The J segment lost 5 bases and the V segment lost 6 bases, leaving 15 bases of the junction unmatched. The entire variable domain, with the rest obtained from reference TRBV19 and TRBJ2-3, is as follows: DGGITQSPKYLFRKEGQNVTLSCEQNLNHDAMYWYRQDPGQGLRLIYYSQIVNDFQKGDIAEGYSVSREKKESFPLTVTSAQKNPTAFYLCASSLGMASGMGDTQYFGPGTRLTVL.

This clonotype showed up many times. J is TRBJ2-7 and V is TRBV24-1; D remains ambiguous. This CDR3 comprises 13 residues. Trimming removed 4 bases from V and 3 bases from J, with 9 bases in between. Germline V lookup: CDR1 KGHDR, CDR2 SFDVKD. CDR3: CATSDPPYYEQYF. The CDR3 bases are TGTGCCACCAGTGACCCTCCCTACTACGAGCAGTACTTC.